A selection of T cell receptor beta chains follows, all from one sample in a study of graft-versus-host responses after intestinal transplantation. Sequencing was performed with immunoSEQ multiplex PCR; in TCRdb, only in-frame clones are kept and a portion is missing. The sample lists 15,000 or so clones; about 80% were seen once. Material: ileum tissue, obtained 17 days after transplant. These receptors were obtained from a human patient who received an intestinal transplant, so some T cells may come from the graft donor. The CDR3 runs from the conserved cysteine through the conserved F or W. Fields, in order: V gene, J gene, clone size, D gene, CDR3 protein, CDR3 DNA. A D gene is named only where the DNA matches it firmly. Rows give clone size only sometimes, using once, few, many, or a class for an expanded clone.

TRBV30	TRBJ1-1	NA	NA	CAWSRRYRLVPEAFF	TGTGCCTGGAGCCGTAGGTATCGGCTCGTCCCTGAAGCTTTCTTT
TRBV18	TRBJ1-5	NA	NA	CASSLGSQPQHF	TGTGCCAGCTCACTGGGAAGTCAGCCCCAGCATTTT
TRBV9	TRBJ2-1	NA	TRBD2	CASSSFGREGLYNEQFF	TGTGCCAGCAGCTCGTTTGGGCGGGAGGGCCTCTACAATGAGCAGTTCTTC
TRBV4-2	TRBJ2-7	NA	TRBD2	CASSQGLAGSYEQYF	TGTGCCAGCAGCCAAGGACTAGCGGGCTCCTACGAGCAGTACTTC
TRBV27	TRBJ1-1	NA	NA	CASSYGGGGAEAFF	TGTGCCAGCAGTTATGGTGGGGGAGGGGCTGAAGCTTTCTTT
TRBV9	TRBJ2-2	NA	TRBD2	CASSVGLAVNTGELFF	TGTGCCAGCAGCGTAGGGCTAGCGGTAAACACCGGGGAGCTGTTTTTT
TRBV28	TRBJ2-7	NA	TRBD1	CASSLWGDSGEQYF	TGTGCCAGCAGTTTATGGGGGGACAGTGGCGAGCAGTACTTC
TRBV11-2	TRBJ2-2	few	TRBD2	CASARTSGAFGTGELFF	TGTGCCAGCGCTCGAACTAGCGGGGCCTTTGGAACCGGGGAGCTGTTTTTT
TRBV11-2	TRBJ2-6	NA	TRBD2	CASSLGTSGTSGANVLTF	TGTGCCAGCAGCTTAGGGACTAGCGGGACCTCCGGGGCCAACGTCCTGACTTTC
TRBV6-5	TRBJ1-2	NA	NA	CASSELGYGYTF	TGTGCCAGCAGTGAATTGGGCTATGGCTACACCTTC
TRBV28	TRBJ2-3	NA	NA	CASIAIGTGFGDTQYF	TGTGCCAGCATAGCTATTGGTACAGGGTTTGGAGATACGCAGTATTTT
TRBV27	TRBJ1-2	NA	NA	CASGYEFGYTF	TGTGCCAGCGGTTATGAGTTTGGCTACACCTTC
TRBV7-9	TRBJ2-3	NA	NA	CASSLAPAPDTQYF	TGTGCCAGCAGCTTAGCCCCAGCCCCAGATACGCAGTATTTT
TRBV15	TRBJ1-5	NA	NA	CATSRDTGVNQPQHF	TGTGCCACCAGCAGAGATACGGGGGTAAATCAGCCCCAGCATTTT
TRBV18	TRBJ1-1	NA	NA	CASSPWGMNTEAFF	TGTGCCAGCTCACCGTGGGGAATGAACACTGAAGCTTTCTTT
TRBV27	TRBJ2-6	NA	NA	CASRDSGANVLTF	TGTGCCAGCAGGGACTCTGGGGCCAACGTCCTGACTTTC
TRBV6-5	TRBJ2-1	NA	NA	CASSYLDNSGEQFF	TGTGCCAGCAGTTACCTCGATAATAGCGGTGAGCAGTTCTTC
TRBV25-1	TRBJ1-1	few	NA	CASTPPTNTEAFF	TGTGCCAGCACTCCACCTACGAACACTGAAGCTTTCTTT
TRBV7-9	TRBJ2-7	NA	TRBD1	CASSPSDRSTYEQYF	TGTGCCAGCAGCCCGTCGGACAGGTCGACCTACGAGCAGTACTTC
TRBV7-3	TRBJ2-1	NA	NA	CASSLMVTGLYNEQFF	TGTGCCAGCAGCTTAATGGTGACGGGCCTGTACAATGAGCAGTTCTTC
TRBV7-2	TRBJ2-5	few	NA	CASSLEAGLAFETQYF	TGTGCCAGCAGCTTAGAGGCCGGGCTAGCGTTTGAGACCCAGTACTTC
TRBV5-4	TRBJ2-1	NA	NA	CASSGLGGQFF	TGTGCCAGCAGCGGCCTCGGGGGGCAGTTCTTC
TRBV6-5	TRBJ1-2	NA	NA	CASSYERGDGYTF	TGTGCCAGCAGTTACGAGAGGGGAGATGGCTACACCTTC
TRBV4-3	TRBJ1-3	NA	NA	CASSQVPSSGNTIYF	TGCGCCAGCAGCCAAGTTCCCAGCTCTGGAAACACCATATATTTT
TRBV5-6	TRBJ1-2	few	NA	CASSSLSRPMYYGYTF	TGTGCCAGCAGTAGCTTATCGAGGCCGATGTACTATGGCTACACCTTC
TRBV5-1	TRBJ2-5	NA	TRBD1	CASSLGTGWQETQYF	TGCGCCAGCAGCTTGGGGACAGGGTGGCAAGAGACCCAGTACTTC
TRBV9	TRBJ1-3	NA	NA	CASSYPRTSLDSGNTIYF	TGTGCCAGCAGCTACCCTAGGACGTCGTTAGACTCTGGAAACACCATATATTTT
TRBV9	TRBJ2-7	NA	NA	CASSGKTGITLYEQYF	TGTGCCAGCAGCGGAAAAACCGGGATTACCCTCTACGAGCAGTACTTC
TRBV28	TRBJ2-3	NA	TRBD2	CASSFRGRGSTDTQYF	TGTGCCAGCAGTTTTCGAGGGCGGGGGAGCACAGATACGCAGTATTTT
TRBV9	TRBJ2-1	medium-sized	NA	CASSEDSSTYNEQFF	TGTGCCAGCAGCGAGGACTCAAGTACCTACAATGAGCAGTTCTTC
TRBV6-5	TRBJ1-2	NA	TRBD1	CASRDDYRGDGYTF	TGTGCCAGCAGAGACGATTACAGGGGGGATGGCTACACCTTC
TRBV11-2	TRBJ1-2	NA	NA	CASSLAGVAYGYTF	TGTGCCAGCAGCTTAGCTGGGGTAGCCTATGGCTACACCTTC
TRBV11-1	TRBJ1-2	NA	NA	CASSSGLRHYGYTF	TGTGCCAGCAGCTCGGGACTCCGACACTATGGCTACACCTTC
TRBV27	TRBJ1-1	NA	NA	CASSLLGGDPEAFF	TGTGCCAGCAGCTTGCTGGGGGGGGATCCTGAAGCTTTCTTT
TRBV6-1	TRBJ2-5	NA	TRBD2	CASTSGGPAQETQYF	TGTGCCAGCACTTCGGGAGGACCCGCGCAAGAGACCCAGTACTTC
TRBV5-5	TRBJ2-7	NA	NA	CASSLVVDLTYEQYF	TGTGCCAGCAGCTTGGTCGTGGACCTAACCTACGAGCAGTACTTC
TRBV6-1	TRBJ2-7	NA	TRBD1	CASSWDSSYEQYF	TGTGCCAGCAGTTGGGACAGCTCCTACGAGCAGTACTTC
TRBV2	TRBJ2-7	NA	NA	CATQVDYYEQYF	TGTGCCACTCAGGTTGACTATTACGAGCAGTACTTC
TRBV21-1	TRBJ2-3	NA	NA	CASSKAQVGLATEGDTQYF	TGTGCCAGCAGCAAAGCGCAGGTTGGACTAGCGACTGAAGGAGATACGCAGTATTTT
TRBV19	TRBJ2-2	NA	TRBD2	CASSLAVNTGELFF	TGTGCCAGTAGCCTAGCGGTGAACACCGGGGAGCTGTTTTTT
TRBV5-1	TRBJ1-4	medium-sized	NA	CASSLDRFNEKLFF	TGCGCCAGCAGCTTGGACAGGTTTAATGAAAAACTGTTTTTT
TRBV2	TRBJ1-1	NA	NA	CASSEVGGRGEAFF	TGTGCCAGCAGTGAAGTTGGGGGTCGGGGTGAAGCTTTCTTT
TRBV5-5	TRBJ1-5	once	NA	CASSLGFSNQPQHF	TGTGCCAGCAGCCTAGGGTTTAGCAATCAGCCCCAGCATTTT
TRBV4-2	TRBJ2-7	NA	TRBD2	CASSQTSGGAYEQYF	TGTGCCAGCAGCCAAACTAGCGGGGGGGCTTACGAGCAGTACTTC
TRBV5-4	TRBJ1-1	few	NA	CASSLSSNGNTEAFF	TGTGCCAGCAGCTTGAGTTCAAACGGGAACACTGAAGCTTTCTTT
TRBV4-1	TRBJ1-6	NA	TRBD1	CASSQDSGRGGSPLHF	TGCGCCAGCAGCCAAGATTCAGGCAGGGGGGGCTCACCCCTCCACTTT
TRBV10-1	TRBJ2-7	NA	NA	CASSVGRGEQYF	TGCGCCAGCAGTGTCGGCAGGGGCGAGCAGTACTTC
TRBV5-8	TRBJ2-5	NA	TRBD1	CASSLPGQTQETQYF	TGTGCCAGCAGTTTACCGGGACAGACCCAAGAGACCCAGTACTTC
TRBV6-1	TRBJ2-7	NA	NA	CASSETGDEQYF	TGTGCCAGCAGTGAAACCGGGGACGAGCAGTACTTC
TRBV5-1	TRBJ2-5	once	TRBD1	CASSPEGTGNKETQYF	TGCGCCAGCAGCCCGGAGGGGACAGGTAATAAAGAGACCCAGTACTTC
TRBV5-4	TRBJ2-7	NA	NA	CASSFAVSRYEQYF	TGTGCCAGCAGCTTTGCAGTTTCCCGATACGAGCAGTACTTC
TRBV27	TRBJ2-7	NA	NA	CASSLREPEPPYEQYF	TGTGCCAGCAGTTTACGGGAACCGGAACCACCCTACGAGCAGTACTTC
TRBV15	TRBJ1-4	NA	TRBD1	CATSTRGQASTNEKLFF	TGTGCCACCAGCACCCGAGGACAGGCTTCAACTAATGAAAAACTGTTTTTT
TRBV29-1	TRBJ1-2	NA	TRBD1	CSAGTGNYGYTF	TGCAGCGCTGGGACAGGGAACTATGGCTACACCTTC
TRBV6-5	TRBJ2-7	NA	TRBD1	CASSSRTGYEQYF	TGTGCCAGCAGTTCCCGGACAGGGTACGAGCAGTACTTC